This record looks at one T cell receptor (beta chain) sequence and its context. The sample is drawn from a study of blood T cell repertoires in COVID-19. Study as a whole: COVID-19 samples from acute and convalescent phases originated in the United States, Italy and Spain.

J gave up 0 bases and V 6 bases, and 7 bases lay outside the gene matches. Germline CDR1 SEHNR, CDR2 FQNEAQ (reference sequence). There are 17 residues in the CDR3. Authors' processing steps: Reference gene primers were amplified, and this amplification served to estimate nucleated cell counts. Assay: immunoSEQ multiplex PCR; the TCRdb copy retains only in-frame clones and omits some. V, J and clone size reflect that table, while D and trimming were determined from the DNA. This table holds roughly 60,000 clones, more than 85% found once. Sequenced sample: peripheral blood. This clonotype was obtained from a human donor with active COVID-19. The donor label of this sample is uncertain. The rearrangement uses TRBV7-9 and TRBJ2-6, with 8 bases identical to TRBD2. The CDR3, as DNA: TGTGCCAGCAGGCCCCGGGGGGGGCTCTCTGGGGCCAACGTCCTGACTTTC. This sequence encodes CASRPRGGLSGANVLTF.